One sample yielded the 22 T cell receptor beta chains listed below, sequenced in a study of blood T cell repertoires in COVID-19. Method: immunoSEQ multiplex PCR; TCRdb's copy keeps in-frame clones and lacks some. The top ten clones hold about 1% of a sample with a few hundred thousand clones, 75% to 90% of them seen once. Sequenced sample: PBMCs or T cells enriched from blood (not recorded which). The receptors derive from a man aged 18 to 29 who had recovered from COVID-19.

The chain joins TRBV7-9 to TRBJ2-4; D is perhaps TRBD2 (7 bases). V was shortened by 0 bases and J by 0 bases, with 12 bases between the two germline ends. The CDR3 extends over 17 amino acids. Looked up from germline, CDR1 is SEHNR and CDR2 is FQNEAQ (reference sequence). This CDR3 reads CASSLARGAIAKNIQYF. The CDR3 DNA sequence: TGTGCCAGCAGCTTAGCACGGGGGGCCATAGCCAAAAACATTCAGTACTTC.

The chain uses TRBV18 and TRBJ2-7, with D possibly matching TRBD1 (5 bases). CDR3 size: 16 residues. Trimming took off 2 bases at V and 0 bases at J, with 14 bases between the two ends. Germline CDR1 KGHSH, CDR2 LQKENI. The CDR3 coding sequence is TGTGCCAGCTCACCATCTTTACACCAGGGCTCCTACGAGCAGTACTTC. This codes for CASSPSLHQGSYEQYF.

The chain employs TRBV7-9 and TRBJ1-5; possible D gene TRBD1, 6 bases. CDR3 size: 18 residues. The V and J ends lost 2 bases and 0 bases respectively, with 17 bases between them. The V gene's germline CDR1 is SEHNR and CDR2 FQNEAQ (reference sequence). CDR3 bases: TGTGCCAGCAGCTTAAGGGTCGGGGGGGCTTTTAGCAATCAGCCCCAGCATTTT. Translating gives CASSLRVGGAFSNQPQHF.

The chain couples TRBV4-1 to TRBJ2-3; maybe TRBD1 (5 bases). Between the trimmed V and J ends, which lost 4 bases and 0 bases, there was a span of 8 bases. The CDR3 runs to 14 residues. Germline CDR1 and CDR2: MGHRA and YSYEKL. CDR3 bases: TGCGCCAGCAGCCTAACAGGTAGCACAGATACGCAGTATTTT. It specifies CASSLTGSTDTQYF.

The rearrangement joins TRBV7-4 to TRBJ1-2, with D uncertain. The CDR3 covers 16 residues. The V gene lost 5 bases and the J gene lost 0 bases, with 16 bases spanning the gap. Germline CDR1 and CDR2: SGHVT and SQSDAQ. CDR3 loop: CASSLLKDPTNYGYTF. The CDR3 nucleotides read TGTGCCAGCAGCCTATTAAAAGATCCAACTAACTATGGCTACACCTTC.

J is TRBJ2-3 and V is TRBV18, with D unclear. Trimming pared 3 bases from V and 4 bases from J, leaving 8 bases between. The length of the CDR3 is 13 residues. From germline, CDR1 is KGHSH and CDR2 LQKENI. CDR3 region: CASSPGQSDTQYF. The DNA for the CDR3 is TGTGCCAGCTCACCGGGCCAGTCAGATACGCAGTATTTT.

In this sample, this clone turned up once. This CDR3 is CAISLSGGGNTQYF. Written as DNA, the CDR3 is TGTGCCATTTCTCTATCGGGAGGAGGAAATACGCAGTATTTT. This sequence joins TRBV25-1 and TRBJ2-3; 7 nucleotides align to TRBD2. The CDR3 covers 14 residues. Trimming cost V 10 bases and J 7 bases; bases outside gene matches: 14. Germline assignment: CDR1 MGHDK and CDR2 SYGVNS.

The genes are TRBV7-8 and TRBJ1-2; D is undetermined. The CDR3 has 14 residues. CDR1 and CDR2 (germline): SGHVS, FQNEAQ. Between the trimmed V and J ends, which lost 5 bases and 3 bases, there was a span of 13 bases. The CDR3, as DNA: TGTGCCAGCAGCCAAATCTGGGCAGACTATGGCTACACCTTC. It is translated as CASSQIWADYGYTF.

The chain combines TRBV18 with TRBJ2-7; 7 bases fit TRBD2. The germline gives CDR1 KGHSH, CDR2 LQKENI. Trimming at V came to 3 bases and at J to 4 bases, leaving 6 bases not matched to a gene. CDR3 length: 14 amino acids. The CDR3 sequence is CASSPLAETYEQYF. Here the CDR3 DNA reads TGTGCCAGCTCACCCCTAGCGGAGACTTACGAGCAGTACTTC.

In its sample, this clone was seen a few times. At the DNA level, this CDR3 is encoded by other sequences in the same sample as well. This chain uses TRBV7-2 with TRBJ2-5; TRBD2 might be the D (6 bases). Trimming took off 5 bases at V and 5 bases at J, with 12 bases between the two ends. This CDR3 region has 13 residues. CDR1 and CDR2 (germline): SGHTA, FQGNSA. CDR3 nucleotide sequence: TGTGCCAGCAGCCGGGATCGGGGGGAGACCCAGTACTTC. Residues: CASSRDRGETQYF. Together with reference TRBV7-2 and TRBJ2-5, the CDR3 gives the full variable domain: GAGVSQSPSNKVTEKGKDVELRCDPISGHTALYWYRQSLGQGLEFLIYFQGNSAPDKSGLPSDRFSAERTGGSVSTLTIQRTQQEDSAVYLCASSRDRGETQYFGPGTRLLVL.

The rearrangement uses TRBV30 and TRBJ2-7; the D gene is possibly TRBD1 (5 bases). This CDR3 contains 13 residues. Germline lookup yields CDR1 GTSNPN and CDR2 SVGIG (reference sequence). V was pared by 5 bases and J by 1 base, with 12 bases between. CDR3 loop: CAWAPGISYEQYF. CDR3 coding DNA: TGTGCCTGGGCGCCAGGGATTTCCTACGAGCAGTACTTC. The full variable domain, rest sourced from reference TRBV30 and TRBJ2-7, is SQTIHQWPATLVQPVGSPLSLECTVEGTSNPNLYWYRQAAGRGLQLLFYSVGIGQISSEVPQNLSASRPQDRQFILSSKKLLLSDSGFYLCAWAPGISYEQYFGPGTRLTVT.

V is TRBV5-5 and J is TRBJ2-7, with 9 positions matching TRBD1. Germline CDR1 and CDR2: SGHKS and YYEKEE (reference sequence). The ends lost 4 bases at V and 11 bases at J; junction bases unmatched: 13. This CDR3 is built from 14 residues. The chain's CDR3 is CASSPGQGTYQEYF. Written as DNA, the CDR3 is TGTGCCAGCAGCCCTGGACAGGGGACCTATCAGGAGTACTTC. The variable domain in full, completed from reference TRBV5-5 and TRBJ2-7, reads DAGVTQSPTHLIKTRGQQVTLRCSPISGHKSVSWYQQVLGQGPQFIFQYYEKEERGRGNFPDRFSARQFPNYSSELNVNALLLGDSALYLCASSPGQGTYQEYFGPGTRLTVT.

The CDR3 sequence: CASSDLYEGGTYNEQFF. The CDR3 region has the DNA TGTGCCAGCAGTGACCTGTATGAGGGGGGGACCTACAATGAGCAGTTCTTC. The J gene is TRBJ2-1, the V gene TRBV6-1; tentative D call: TRBD2 (7 bases). Germline V CDR1 and CDR2: MNHNS, SASEGT. The V end lost 3 bases, the J end lost 2 bases, and 17 bases lay between the germline ends. The CDR3 has 17 residues.

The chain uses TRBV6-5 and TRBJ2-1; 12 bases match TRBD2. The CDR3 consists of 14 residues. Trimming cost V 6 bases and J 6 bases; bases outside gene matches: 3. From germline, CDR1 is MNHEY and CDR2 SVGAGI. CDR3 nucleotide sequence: TGTGCCAGCAGAACGACTAGCGGGAGCAATGAGCAGTTCTTC. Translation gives CASRTTSGSNEQFF.

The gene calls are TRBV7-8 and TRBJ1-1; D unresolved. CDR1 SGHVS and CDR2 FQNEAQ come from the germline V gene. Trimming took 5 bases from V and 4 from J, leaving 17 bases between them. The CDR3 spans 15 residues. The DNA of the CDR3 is TGTGCCAGCAGCCTCAGCGGGCCGGTCGGCACTGAAGCTTTCTTT. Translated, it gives CASSLSGPVGTEAFF.

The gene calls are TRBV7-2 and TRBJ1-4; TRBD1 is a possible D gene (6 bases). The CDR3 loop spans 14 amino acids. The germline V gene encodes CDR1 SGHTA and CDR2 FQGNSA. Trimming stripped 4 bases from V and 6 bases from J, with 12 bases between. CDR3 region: CASSWRQADEKLFF. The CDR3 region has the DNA TGTGCCAGCAGCTGGCGACAGGCGGATGAAAAACTGTTTTTT.

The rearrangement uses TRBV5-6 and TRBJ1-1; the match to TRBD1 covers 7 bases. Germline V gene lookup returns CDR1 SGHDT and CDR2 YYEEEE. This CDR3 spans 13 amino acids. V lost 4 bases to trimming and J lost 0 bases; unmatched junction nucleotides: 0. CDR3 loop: CASSQGVNTEAFF. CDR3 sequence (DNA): TGTGCCAGCAGCCAGGGGGTGAACACTGAAGCTTTCTTT.

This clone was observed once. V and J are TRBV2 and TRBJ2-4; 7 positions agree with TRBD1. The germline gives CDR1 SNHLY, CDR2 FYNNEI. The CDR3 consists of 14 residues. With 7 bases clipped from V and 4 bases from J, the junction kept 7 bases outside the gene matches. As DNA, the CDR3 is TGTGCCAGCAATAGAGGGACAGAGAAAAACATTCAGTACTTC. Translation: CASNRGTEKNIQYF.

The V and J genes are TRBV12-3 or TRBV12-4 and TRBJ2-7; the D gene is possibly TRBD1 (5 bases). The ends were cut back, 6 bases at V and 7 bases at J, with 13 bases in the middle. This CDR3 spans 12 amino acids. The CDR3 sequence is CASSQVGREQYF. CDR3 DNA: TGTGCCAGCAGCCAAGTGGGGCGGGAGCAGTACTTC.

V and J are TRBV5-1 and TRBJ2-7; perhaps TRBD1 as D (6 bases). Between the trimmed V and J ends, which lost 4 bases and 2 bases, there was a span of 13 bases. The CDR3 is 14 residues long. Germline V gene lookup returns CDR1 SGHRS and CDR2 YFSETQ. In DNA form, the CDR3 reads TGCGCCAGCAGCGGTGGAGCAGGGGCCTACGAGCAGTACTTC. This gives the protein CASSGGAGAYEQYF.

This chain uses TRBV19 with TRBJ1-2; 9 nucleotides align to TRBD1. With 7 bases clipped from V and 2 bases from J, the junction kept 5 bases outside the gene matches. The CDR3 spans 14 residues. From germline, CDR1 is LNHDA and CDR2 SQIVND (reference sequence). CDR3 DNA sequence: TGTGCCAGTACCGCCGGGACAGGGAACTATGGCTACACCTTC. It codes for CASTAGTGNYGYTF.

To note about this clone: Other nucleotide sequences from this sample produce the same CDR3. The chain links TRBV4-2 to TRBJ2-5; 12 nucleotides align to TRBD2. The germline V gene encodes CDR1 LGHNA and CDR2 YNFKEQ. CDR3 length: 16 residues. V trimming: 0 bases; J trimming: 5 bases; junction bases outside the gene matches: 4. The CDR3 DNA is TGTGCCAGCAGCCAAGATTCCGGACTAGCGGGGGAGACCCAGTACTTC. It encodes CASSQDSGLAGETQYF.